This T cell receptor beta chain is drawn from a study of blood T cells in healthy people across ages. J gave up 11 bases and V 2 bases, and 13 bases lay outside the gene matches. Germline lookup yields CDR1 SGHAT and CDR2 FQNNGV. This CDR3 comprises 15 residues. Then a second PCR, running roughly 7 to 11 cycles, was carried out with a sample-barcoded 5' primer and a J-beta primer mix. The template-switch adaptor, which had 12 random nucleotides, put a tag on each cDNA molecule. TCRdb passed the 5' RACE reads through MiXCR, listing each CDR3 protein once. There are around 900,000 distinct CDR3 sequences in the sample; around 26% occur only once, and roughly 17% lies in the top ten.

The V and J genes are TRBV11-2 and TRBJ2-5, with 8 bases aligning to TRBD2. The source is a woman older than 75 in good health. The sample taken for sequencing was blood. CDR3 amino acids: CASSLRLAGDNEQYF. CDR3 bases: TGTGCCAGCAGCTTACGCCTAGCGGGTGACAATGAGCAGTACTTC.